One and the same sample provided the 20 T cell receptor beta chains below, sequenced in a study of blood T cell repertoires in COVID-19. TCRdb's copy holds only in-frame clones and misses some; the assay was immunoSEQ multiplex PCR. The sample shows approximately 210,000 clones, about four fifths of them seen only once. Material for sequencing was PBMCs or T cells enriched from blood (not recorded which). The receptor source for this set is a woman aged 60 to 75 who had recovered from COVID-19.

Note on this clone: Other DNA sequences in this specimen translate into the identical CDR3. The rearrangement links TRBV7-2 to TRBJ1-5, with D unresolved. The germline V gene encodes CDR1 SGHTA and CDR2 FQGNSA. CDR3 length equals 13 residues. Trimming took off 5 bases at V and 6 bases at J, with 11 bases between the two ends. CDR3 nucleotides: TGTGCCAGCAGCCCCAGTCCTGGTCAGCCCCAGCATTTT. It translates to CASSPSPGQPQHF.

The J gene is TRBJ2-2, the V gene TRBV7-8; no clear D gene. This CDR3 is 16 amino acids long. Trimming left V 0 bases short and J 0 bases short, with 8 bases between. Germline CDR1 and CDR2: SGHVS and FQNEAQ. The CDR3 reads CASSLALGANTGELFF. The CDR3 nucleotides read TGTGCCAGCAGCTTAGCTTTGGGCGCGAACACCGGGGAGCTGTTTTTT.

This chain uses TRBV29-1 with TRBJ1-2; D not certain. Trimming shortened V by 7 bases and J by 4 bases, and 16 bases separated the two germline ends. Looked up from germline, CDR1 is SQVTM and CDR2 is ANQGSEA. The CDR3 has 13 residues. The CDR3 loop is CSAEEGLSYGYTF. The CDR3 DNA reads TGCAGCGCCGAGGAGGGTTTGAGCTATGGCTACACCTTC.

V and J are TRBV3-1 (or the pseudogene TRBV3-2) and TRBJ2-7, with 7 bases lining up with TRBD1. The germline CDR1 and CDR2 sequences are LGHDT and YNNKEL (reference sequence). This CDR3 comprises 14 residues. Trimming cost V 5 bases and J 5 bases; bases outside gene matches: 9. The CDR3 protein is CASSVEGASHEQYF. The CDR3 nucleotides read TGTGCCAGCAGCGTCGAGGGGGCGAGCCACGAGCAGTACTTC.

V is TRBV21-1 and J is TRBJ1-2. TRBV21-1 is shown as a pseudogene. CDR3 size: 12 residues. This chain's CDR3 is CASSKPCYGYTF. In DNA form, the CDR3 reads TGTGCCAGCAGCAAACCGTGCTATGGCTACACCTTC.

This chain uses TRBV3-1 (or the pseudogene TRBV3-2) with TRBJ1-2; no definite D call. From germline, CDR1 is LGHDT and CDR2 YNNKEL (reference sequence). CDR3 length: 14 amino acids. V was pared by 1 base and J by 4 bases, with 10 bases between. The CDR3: CASSQVSQSYGYTF. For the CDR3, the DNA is TGTGCCAGCAGCCAAGTCTCACAGTCCTATGGCTACACCTTC.

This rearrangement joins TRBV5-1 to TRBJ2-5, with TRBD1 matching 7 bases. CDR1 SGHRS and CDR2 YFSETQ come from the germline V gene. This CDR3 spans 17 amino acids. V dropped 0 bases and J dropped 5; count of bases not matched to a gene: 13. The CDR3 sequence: CASSLGGQVSGMETQYF. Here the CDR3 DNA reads TGCGCCAGCAGCTTGGGAGGACAGGTCTCTGGTATGGAGACCCAGTACTTC.

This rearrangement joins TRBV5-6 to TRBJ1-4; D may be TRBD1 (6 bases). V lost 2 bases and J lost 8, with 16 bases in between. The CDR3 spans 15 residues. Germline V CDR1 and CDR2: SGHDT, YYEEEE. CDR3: CASSFMGAVGEKLFF. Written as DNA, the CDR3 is TGTGCCAGCAGCTTTATGGGGGCGGTTGGAGAAAAACTGTTTTTT.

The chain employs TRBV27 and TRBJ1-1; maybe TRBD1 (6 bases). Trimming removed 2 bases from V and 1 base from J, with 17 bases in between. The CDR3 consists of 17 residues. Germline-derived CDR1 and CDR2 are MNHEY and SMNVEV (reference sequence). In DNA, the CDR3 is TGTGCCAGCAGTTTACCCGAAAGAAGGGGACAGAACACTGAAGCTTTCTTT. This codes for CASSLPERRGQNTEAFF.

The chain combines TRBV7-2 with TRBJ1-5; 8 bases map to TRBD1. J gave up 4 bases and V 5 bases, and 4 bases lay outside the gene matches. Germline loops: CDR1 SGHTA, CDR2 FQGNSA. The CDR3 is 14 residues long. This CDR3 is CASSAGQGNQPQHF. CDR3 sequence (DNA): TGTGCCAGCAGCGCAGGACAGGGAAATCAGCCCCAGCATTTT.

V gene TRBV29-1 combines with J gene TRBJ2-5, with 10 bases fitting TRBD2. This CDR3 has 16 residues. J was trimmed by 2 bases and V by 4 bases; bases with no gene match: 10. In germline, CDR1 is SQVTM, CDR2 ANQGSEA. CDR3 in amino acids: CSVAPGTSGKQETQYF. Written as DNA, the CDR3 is TGCAGCGTTGCTCCCGGAACTAGCGGGAAACAAGAGACCCAGTACTTC.

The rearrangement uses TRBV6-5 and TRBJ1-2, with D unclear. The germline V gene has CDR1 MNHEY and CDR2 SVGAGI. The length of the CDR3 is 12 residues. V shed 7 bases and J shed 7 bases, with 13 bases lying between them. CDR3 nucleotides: TGTGCCAGCACCCGTCGGGGATCTGGCTACACCTTC. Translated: CASTRRGSGYTF.

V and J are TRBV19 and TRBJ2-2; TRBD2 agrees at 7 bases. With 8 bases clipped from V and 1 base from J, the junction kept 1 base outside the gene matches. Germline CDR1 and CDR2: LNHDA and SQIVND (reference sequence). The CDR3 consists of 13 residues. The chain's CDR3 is CASLAGNTGELFF. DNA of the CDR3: TGTGCCAGTTTAGCGGGGAACACCGGGGAGCTGTTTTTT.

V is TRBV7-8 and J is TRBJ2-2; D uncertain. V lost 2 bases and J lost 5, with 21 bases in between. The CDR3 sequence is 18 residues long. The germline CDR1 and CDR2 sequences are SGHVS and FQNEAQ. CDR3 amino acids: CASSLILLGERKTGELFF. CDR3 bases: TGTGCCAGCAGCTTAATTCTTCTGGGCGAAAGAAAGACCGGGGAGCTGTTTTTT.

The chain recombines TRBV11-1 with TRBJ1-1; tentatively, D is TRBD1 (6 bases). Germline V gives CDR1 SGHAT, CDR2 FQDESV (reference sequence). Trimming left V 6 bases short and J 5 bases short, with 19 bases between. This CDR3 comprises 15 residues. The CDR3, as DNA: TGTGCCAGCAGGCTCAGTGAGGGGGTCACGACTGAAGCTTTCTTT. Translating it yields CASRLSEGVTTEAFF.

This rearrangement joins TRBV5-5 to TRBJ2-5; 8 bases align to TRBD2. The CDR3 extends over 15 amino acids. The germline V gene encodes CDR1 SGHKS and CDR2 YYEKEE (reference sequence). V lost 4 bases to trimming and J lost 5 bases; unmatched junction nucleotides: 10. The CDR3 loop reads CASSPVAGTWETQYF. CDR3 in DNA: TGTGCCAGCAGCCCCGTAGCGGGGACTTGGGAGACCCAGTACTTC.

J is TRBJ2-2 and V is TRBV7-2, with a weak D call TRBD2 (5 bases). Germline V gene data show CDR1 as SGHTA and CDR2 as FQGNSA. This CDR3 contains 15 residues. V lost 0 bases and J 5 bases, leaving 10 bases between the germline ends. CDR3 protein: CASSLAGVNTGELFF. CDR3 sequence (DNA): TGTGCCAGCAGCTTAGCGGGAGTCAATACCGGGGAGCTGTTTTTT.

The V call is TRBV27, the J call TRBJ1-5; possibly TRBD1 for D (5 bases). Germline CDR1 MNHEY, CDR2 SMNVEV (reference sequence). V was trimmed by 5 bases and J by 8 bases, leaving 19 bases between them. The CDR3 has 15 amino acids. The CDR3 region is CASSPLPYGGKPQHF. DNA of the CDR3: TGTGCCAGCAGTCCTCTCCCTTACGGGGGAAAGCCCCAGCATTTT.

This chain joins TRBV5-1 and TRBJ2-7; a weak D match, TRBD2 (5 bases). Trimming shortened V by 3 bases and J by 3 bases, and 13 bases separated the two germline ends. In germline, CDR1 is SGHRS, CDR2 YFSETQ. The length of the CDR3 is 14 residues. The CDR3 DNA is TGCGCCAGCAGCTGGAGGCAGGCGAACTACGAGCAGTACTTC. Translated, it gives CASSWRQANYEQYF.

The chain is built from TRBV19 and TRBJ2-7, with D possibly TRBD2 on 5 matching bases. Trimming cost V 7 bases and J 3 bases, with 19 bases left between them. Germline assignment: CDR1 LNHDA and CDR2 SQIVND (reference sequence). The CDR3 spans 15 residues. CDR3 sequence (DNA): TGTGCCAGTAAACTAACGGCGGGCACCAACTACGAGCAGTACTTC. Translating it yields CASKLTAGTNYEQYF.